Listed below are T cell receptor beta chains from one sample, sequenced in a study of Ad26.COV2.S vaccination and SARS-CoV-2 variants. Produced via immunoSEQ multiplex PCR; TCRdb's table is partial and in-frame only. The table includes over 90,000 clones, about three quarters detected once. Sequencing used peripheral blood, obtained after recovery from COVID-19. Receptors originate from a human donor who had recovered from COVID-19. Both conserved end residues are part of each CDR3. Each record gives: J gene, V gene, clone size, D gene, CDR3 length, CDR3 protein, CDR3 DNA. The D gene is left open where the match is weak. Not all rows give a size; the values are once, few, many and, for expanded clones, a class.

j_gene: TRBJ1-2
v_gene: TRBV3-1/TRBV3-2
abundance: .
d_gene: TRBD1
len: 14
CDR3aa: CASSQGIDRGKDTF
CDR3nt: TGTGCCAGCAGCCAAGGAATCGACAGGGGGAAGGACACCTTC

j_gene: TRBJ1-6
v_gene: TRBV27
abundance: .
d_gene: .
len: 15
CDR3aa: CASTSGGSYNSPLHF
CDR3nt: TGTGCCAGCACCTCGGGGGGGTCCTATAATTCACCCCTCCACTTT

j_gene: TRBJ2-7
v_gene: TRBV5-1
abundance: .
d_gene: TRBD1
len: 17
CDR3aa: CASSFSTGDASAYEQYF
CDR3nt: TGCGCCAGCAGCTTTTCGACAGGGGACGCCTCTGCCTACGAGCAGTACTTC

j_gene: TRBJ2-1
v_gene: TRBV24-1
abundance: .
d_gene: .
len: 16
CDR3aa: CATSDFSQGGRNEQFF
CDR3nt: TGTGCCACCAGTGATTTTTCCCAGGGTGGTCGCAATGAGCAGTTCTTC

j_gene: TRBJ1-4
v_gene: TRBV28
abundance: .
d_gene: .
len: 16
CDR3aa: CASSRRAGSRDEKLFF
CDR3nt: TGTGCCAGCAGTCGCCGGGCGGGCTCCAGGGATGAAAAACTGTTTTTT

j_gene: TRBJ2-2
v_gene: TRBV21-1
abundance: .
d_gene: .
len: 19
CDR3aa: CASSKAGGRRQGTTGELFF
CDR3nt: TGTGCCAGCAGCAAAGCTGGAGGACGTAGACAGGGGACCACCGGGGAGCTGTTTTTT

j_gene: TRBJ2-1
v_gene: TRBV6-1
abundance: .
d_gene: .
len: 15
CDR3aa: CASRGGGTLYNEQFF
CDR3nt: TGTGCCAGCAGAGGTGGGGGCACACTTTACAATGAGCAGTTCTTC

j_gene: TRBJ1-1
v_gene: TRBV7-9
abundance: .
d_gene: .
len: 14
CDR3aa: CASSPGPTGTEAFF
CDR3nt: TGTGCCAGCAGCCCAGGCCCCACAGGGACTGAAGCTTTCTTT

j_gene: TRBJ1-4
v_gene: TRBV28
abundance: .
d_gene: .
len: 14
CDR3aa: CASRSGLGNEKLFF
CDR3nt: TGTGCCAGCAGATCAGGGTTGGGTAATGAAAAACTGTTTTTT

j_gene: TRBJ1-1
v_gene: TRBV6-5
abundance: .
d_gene: .
len: 13
CDR3aa: CASRGGQLPEAFF
CDR3nt: TGTGCCAGCAGGGGGGGACAACTACCTGAAGCTTTCTTT

j_gene: TRBJ2-3
v_gene: TRBV30
abundance: .
d_gene: .
len: 12
CDR3aa: CAWSKEAEGQYF
CDR3nt: TGTGCCTGGAGTAAGGAGGCAGAAGGGCAGTATTTT

j_gene: TRBJ1-1
v_gene: TRBV5-1
abundance: .
d_gene: .
len: 15
CDR3aa: CASSRELGANTEAFF
CDR3nt: TGCGCCAGCAGCCGTGAATTGGGGGCGAACACTGAAGCTTTCTTT

j_gene: TRBJ1-5
v_gene: TRBV18
abundance: .
d_gene: .
len: 13
CDR3aa: CASSGGSDQPQHF
CDR3nt: TGTGCCAGCTCAGGGGGGTCAGATCAGCCCCAGCATTTT

j_gene: TRBJ2-5
v_gene: TRBV19
abundance: few
d_gene: TRBD1
len: 14
CDR3aa: CASSKTGGRETQYF
CDR3nt: TGTGCCAGTAGTAAGACAGGGGGCCGGGAGACCCAGTACTTC